These T cell receptor beta chains were read from a single sample in a study of blood T cell repertoires in COVID-19. The method was immunoSEQ multiplex PCR; TCRdb's version includes in-frame clones alone and lacks a portion of them. The sample includes approximately 200,000 clones, 75% to 90% of them seen just once. Sequenced sample: PBMCs or T cells enriched from blood (not recorded which). The source is a woman aged 18-29 years in a cohort exposed to, infected with or recovered from COVID-19 (not recorded which). Both conserved end residues are part of each CDR3. The D gene is left open where the match is weak. Clone size is given for some rows only: seen once, a few or many times, or a class if the clone is expanded.

NA NA TRBJ1-1 TRBV5-1 TGCGCCAGCAGCTTGGTGGCAGGGGTGAACACTGAAGCTTTCTTT CASSLVAGVNTEAFF
NA NA TRBJ1-1 TRBV7-3 TGTGCCAGCAGCTTTGTTCCAGTGAACACTGAAGCTTTCTTT CASSFVPVNTEAFF
TRBD2 NA TRBJ2-5 TRBV11-2 TGTGCCAGCAGCCGGGGGGTTGCTGCAGGCCCGATACTCCAAGAGACCCAGTACTTC CASSRGVAAGPILQETQYF
NA once TRBJ2-2 TRBV11-3 TGTGCCAGCAGCTTGGCGCTAGCGACCACCGGGGAGCTGTTTTTT CASSLALATTGELFF
NA NA TRBJ2-7 TRBV19 TGTGCCAGTAGTCCAGACTTGTCCGAGCAGTACTTC CASSPDLSEQYF
NA NA TRBJ1-5 TRBV2 TGTGCCAGCAGTGCGGGGTCAAGGGATCAGCCCCAGCATTTT CASSAGSRDQPQHF
NA NA TRBJ2-7 TRBV19 TGTGCCAGTAGCCAGGGGGGACAGCCCTACTCCCTCTCCTACGAGCAGTACTTC CASSQGGQPYSLSYEQYF
TRBD2 once TRBJ2-3 TRBV5-4 TGTGCCAGCAGCCCGGGACTAGCTGGAGATACGCAGTATTTT CASSPGLAGDTQYF
TRBD1 NA TRBJ1-6 TRBV15 TGTGCCACCAGCAGAGTGACCGGGACAGGGGATTGGGATTCACCCCTCCACTTT CATSRVTGTGDWDSPLHF
TRBD2 NA TRBJ2-7 TRBV27 TGTGCCAGCAGTACAACTAGCGGGAGCTACGAGCAGTACTTC CASSTTSGSYEQYF
TRBD1 NA TRBJ1-5 TRBV5-5 TGTGCCAGCAGCAAAGACAGGGCGGCTCAGCCCCAGCATTTT CASSKDRAAQPQHF
NA NA TRBJ2-3 TRBV5-1 TGCGCCAGCAGCAGGGACACGGCTACCACAGATACGCAGTATTTT CASSRDTATTDTQYF
NA NA TRBJ2-2 TRBV6-5 TGTGCCAGCAGTTACGACAGGTCCGGCACCGGGGAGCTGTTTTTT CASSYDRSGTGELFF
TRBD1 NA TRBJ1-3 TRBV5-1 TGCGCCAGCAGCTTGGACAGGGGGCTTGGAAACACCATATATTTT CASSLDRGLGNTIYF
NA NA TRBJ2-1 TRBV7-9 TGTGCCAGCAGCTTAGGACAGATTATGTACAATGAGCAGTTCTTC CASSLGQIMYNEQFF
NA NA TRBJ2-3 TRBV3-1/TRBV3-2 TGTGCCAGCAGTCGGGGGAGCACAGATACGCAGTATTTT CASSRGSTDTQYF
TRBD1 once TRBJ2-7 TRBV19 TGTGCCAGTAGTAACAGGGGGCTGGACGAGCAGTACTTC CASSNRGLDEQYF
TRBD2 NA TRBJ2-4 TRBV5-6 TGTGCCAGCAGCCAATTCGGTATGACTAGCTATCAAAACATTCAGTACTTC CASSQFGMTSYQNIQYF
NA NA TRBJ2-5 TRBV5-1 TGCGCCAGCAGCTTTATTGGCAGGGGATGGGAAGAGACCCAGTACTTC CASSFIGRGWEETQYF
NA NA TRBJ2-7 TRBV30 TGTGCCTGGAGTGGGCAGGGCATAGGAGAGCAGTACTTC CAWSGQGIGEQYF
NA NA TRBJ2-7 TRBV19 TGTGCCAGTAGTGGGGCCTCCTACGAGCAGTACTTC CASSGASYEQYF
NA NA TRBJ1-2 TRBV6-4 TGTGCCAGCAGTGACTCGGACAGATCCTATGACTACACCTTC CASSDSDRSYDYTF
TRBD1 once TRBJ1-2 TRBV19 TGTGCCAGTAGTATTGGGGACAGGGGAAACTATGGCTACACCTTC CASSIGDRGNYGYTF
TRBD1 NA TRBJ2-5 TRBV6-5 TGTGCCAGCAGTCGACAGGGGAAAGGGCAAGAGACCCAGTACTTC CASSRQGKGQETQYF
NA NA TRBJ1-6 TRBV27 TGTGCCAGCAGTTTAAAACCAGTTAGCCAAGGTTCACCCCTCCACTTT CASSLKPVSQGSPLHF
NA NA TRBJ1-6 TRBV11-2 TGTGCCAGCAGCCGGATCGGAGATTCACCCCTCCACTTT CASSRIGDSPLHF
NA NA TRBJ1-5 TRBV19 TGTGCCAGTATTGGGAGGGGGGGCGGCAATCAGCCCCAGCATTTT CASIGRGGGNQPQHF
NA NA TRBJ2-5 TRBV3-1/TRBV3-2 TGTGCCAGCAGCCAAAGCCCCACTAGCTACGGGACCCAGTACTTC CASSQSPTSYGTQYF
NA NA TRBJ1-2 TRBV10-3 TGTGCCATCAGTGAGGAGCAGGGAATCTATGGCTACACCTTC CAISEEQGIYGYTF
NA NA TRBJ1-1 TRBV23-1 TGCGCCAGCAGTCAATCTGGAGGGGCTGCAGCTTTCTTT CASSQSGGAAAFF
NA NA TRBJ2-1 TRBV15 TGTGCCACCAGCAGAGCCGTGGAGAGTGAGCAGTTCTTC CATSRAVESEQFF
NA NA TRBJ1-2 TRBV5-8 TGTGCCACCCAAACAGGGCCCTCAATCGACTATGGCTACACCTTC CATQTGPSIDYGYTF
TRBD1 NA TRBJ1-1 TRBV11-3 TGTGCCAGCAGCCCCCAGGGGGAAGGGACTGAAGCTTTCTTT CASSPQGEGTEAFF
TRBD2 NA TRBJ2-1 TRBV11-3 TGTGCCAGCAGCCCCGGGGGGGACAATGAGCAGTTCTTC CASSPGGDNEQFF
TRBD2 NA TRBJ2-3 TRBV3-1/TRBV3-2 TGTGCCAGCAGCCAAGATTTGATAGCGGGGAATACGCAGTATTTT CASSQDLIAGNTQYF
TRBD1 once TRBJ2-3 TRBV5-1 TGCGCCAGCAGCCTGGGGACAGGGGACTTAGCAGATACGCAGTATTTT CASSLGTGDLADTQYF
NA NA TRBJ1-2 TRBV19 TGTGCCAGTAGTATCGAACAGGGAAGTTCATTTCTTTATGGCTACACCTTC CASSIEQGSSFLYGYTF
NA NA TRBJ2-5 TRBV3-1/TRBV3-2 TGTGCCAGCAGCCAAGTAAGAACGGGGCAAGAGACCCAGTACTTC CASSQVRTGQETQYF
NA NA TRBJ1-5 TRBV4-1 TGCGCCAGCAGCCTAAACAGGGATGTTAGTGAACCCCAGCATTTT CASSLNRDVSEPQHF
NA once TRBJ1-2 TRBV28 TGTGCCAGCAGTTTAATACCCCAACAGGGCGGTGGCTACACCTTC CASSLIPQQGGGYTF
NA NA TRBJ2-7 TRBV5-1 TGCGCCAGCAGCTTGGTCGAGGGGGTGAGCTACGAGCAGTACTTC CASSLVEGVSYEQYF
TRBD1 NA TRBJ1-1 TRBV2 TGTGCCAGCAGCCCCAGACAGGGTTCTACTGAAGCTTTCTTT CASSPRQGSTEAFF
NA NA TRBJ2-1 TRBV14 TGTGCCAGCAGCCAAGATTTAAGGGGTGGCGGGGCACGTGCTAATGAGCAGTTCTTC CASSQDLRGGGARANEQFF
TRBD2 NA TRBJ2-5 TRBV9 TGTGCCAGCAGCATTAGCGGGGGGGCCGGGGAGACCCAGTACTTC CASSISGGAGETQYF
NA NA TRBJ1-5 TRBV6-5 TGTGCCAGCAGTTCCTCCAGGTTGCCGGGCAATCAGCCCCAGCATTTT CASSSSRLPGNQPQHF
TRBD2 once TRBJ2-1 TRBV7-2 TGTGCCAGCAGCTTAGTAGCGGGAGGGGTTGAGCAGTTCTTC CASSLVAGGVEQFF
NA NA TRBJ2-7 TRBV28 TGTGCCACCTCCGGTAGTTACGAGCAGTACTTC CATSGSYEQYF
TRBD1 NA TRBJ2-7 TRBV5-5 TGTGCCAGCACCTCCCTGGACAGGACAAACCGGGAGCAGTACTTC CASTSLDRTNREQYF
TRBD2 once TRBJ2-1 TRBV4-1 TGCGCCAGCAGATATTCTAGCGGGGGTTACAATGAGCAGTTCTTC CASRYSSGGYNEQFF
NA NA TRBJ1-1 TRBV7-3 TGTGCCAGCAGCTTAATGCCTGACTACACTGAAGCTTTCTTT CASSLMPDYTEAFF
NA NA TRBJ2-1 TRBV12-3/TRBV12-4 TGTGCCAGCAGAGGCTGGATGGGGGGTGAGCAGTTCTTC CASRGWMGGEQFF